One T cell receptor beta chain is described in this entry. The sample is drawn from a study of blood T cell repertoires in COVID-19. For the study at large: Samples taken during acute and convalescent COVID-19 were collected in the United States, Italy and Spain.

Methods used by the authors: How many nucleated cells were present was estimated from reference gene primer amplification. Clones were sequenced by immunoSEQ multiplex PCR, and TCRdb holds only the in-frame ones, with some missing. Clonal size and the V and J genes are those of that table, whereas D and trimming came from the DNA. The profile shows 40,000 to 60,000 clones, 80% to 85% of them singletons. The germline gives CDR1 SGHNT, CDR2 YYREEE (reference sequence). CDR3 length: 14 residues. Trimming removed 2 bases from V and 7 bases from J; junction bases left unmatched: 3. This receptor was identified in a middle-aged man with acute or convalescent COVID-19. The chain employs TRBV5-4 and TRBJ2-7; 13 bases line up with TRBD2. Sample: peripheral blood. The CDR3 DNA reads TGTGCCAGCAGCTTACGACTAGCGGGAGGAGAGCAGTACTTC. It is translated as CASSLRLAGGEQYF. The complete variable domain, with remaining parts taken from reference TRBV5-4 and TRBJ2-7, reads ETGVTQSPTHLIKTRGQQVTLRCSSQSGHNTVSWYQQALGQGPQFIFQYYREEENGRGNFPPRFSGLQFPNYSSELNVNALELDDSALYLCASSLRLAGGEQYFGPGTRLTVT.